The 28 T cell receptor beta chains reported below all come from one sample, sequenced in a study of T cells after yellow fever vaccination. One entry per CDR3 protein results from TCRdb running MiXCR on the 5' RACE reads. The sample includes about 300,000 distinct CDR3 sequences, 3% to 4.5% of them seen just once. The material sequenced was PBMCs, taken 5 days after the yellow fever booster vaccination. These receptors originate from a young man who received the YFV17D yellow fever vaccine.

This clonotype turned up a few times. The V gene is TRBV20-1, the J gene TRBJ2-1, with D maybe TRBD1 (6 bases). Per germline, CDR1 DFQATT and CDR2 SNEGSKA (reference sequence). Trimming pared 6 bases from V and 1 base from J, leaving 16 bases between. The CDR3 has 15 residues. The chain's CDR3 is CSAPRTANSYNEQFF. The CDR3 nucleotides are TGCAGTGCCCCACGGACAGCCAATTCCTACAATGAGCAGTTCTTC.

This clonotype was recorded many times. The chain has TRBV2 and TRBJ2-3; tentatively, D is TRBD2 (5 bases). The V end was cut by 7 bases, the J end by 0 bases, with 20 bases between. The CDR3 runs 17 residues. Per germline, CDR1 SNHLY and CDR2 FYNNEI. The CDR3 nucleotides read TGTGCCAGCACCGAAGGGCGGGTTAAAACTAGCACAGATACGCAGTATTTT. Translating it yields CASTEGRVKTSTDTQYF.

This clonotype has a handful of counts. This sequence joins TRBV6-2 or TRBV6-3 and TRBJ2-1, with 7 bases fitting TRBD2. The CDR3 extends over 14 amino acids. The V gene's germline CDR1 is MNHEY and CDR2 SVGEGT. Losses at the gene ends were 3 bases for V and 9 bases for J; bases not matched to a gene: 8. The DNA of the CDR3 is TGTGCCAGCAGTTATGACGGGGGGTTTTTTGAGCAGTTCTTC. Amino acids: CASSYDGGFFEQFF.

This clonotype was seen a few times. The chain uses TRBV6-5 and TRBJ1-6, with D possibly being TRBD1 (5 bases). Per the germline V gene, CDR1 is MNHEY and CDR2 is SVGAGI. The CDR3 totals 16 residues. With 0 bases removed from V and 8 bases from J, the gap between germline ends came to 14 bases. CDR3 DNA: TGTGCCAGCAGTTACTCGAGACGGGGAGGGGATTCACCCCTCCACTTT. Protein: CASSYSRRGGDSPLHF.

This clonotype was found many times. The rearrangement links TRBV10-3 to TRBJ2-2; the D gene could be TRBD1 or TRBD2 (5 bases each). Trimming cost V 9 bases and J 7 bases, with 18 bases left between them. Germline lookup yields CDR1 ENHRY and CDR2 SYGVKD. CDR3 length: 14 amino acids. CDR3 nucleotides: TGTGCCATAAGGGGAGAGTGGGCGATCGGGGAGCTGTTTTTT. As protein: CAIRGEWAIGELFF.

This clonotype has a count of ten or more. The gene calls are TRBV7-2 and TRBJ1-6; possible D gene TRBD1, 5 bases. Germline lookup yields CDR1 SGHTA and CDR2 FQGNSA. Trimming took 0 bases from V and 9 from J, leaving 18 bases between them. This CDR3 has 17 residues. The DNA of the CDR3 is TGTGCCAGCAGCTTAGCGCCGATGGGGGGGGTGAGTTCACCCCTCCACTTT. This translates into CASSLAPMGGVSSPLHF.

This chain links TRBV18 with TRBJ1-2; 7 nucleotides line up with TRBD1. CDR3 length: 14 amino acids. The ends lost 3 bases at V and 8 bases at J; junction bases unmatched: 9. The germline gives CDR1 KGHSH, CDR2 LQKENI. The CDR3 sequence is CASSPAGGSEGYTF. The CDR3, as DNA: TGTGCCAGCTCACCGGCAGGGGGTAGTGAAGGCTACACCTTC.

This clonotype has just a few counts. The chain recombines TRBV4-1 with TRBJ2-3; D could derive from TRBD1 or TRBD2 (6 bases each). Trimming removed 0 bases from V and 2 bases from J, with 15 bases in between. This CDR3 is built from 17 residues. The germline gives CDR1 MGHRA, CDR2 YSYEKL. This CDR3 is CASSQDRPGAFTDTQYF. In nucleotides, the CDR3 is TGCGCCAGCAGCCAAGACCGGCCGGGGGCCTTCACAGATACGCAGTATTTT.

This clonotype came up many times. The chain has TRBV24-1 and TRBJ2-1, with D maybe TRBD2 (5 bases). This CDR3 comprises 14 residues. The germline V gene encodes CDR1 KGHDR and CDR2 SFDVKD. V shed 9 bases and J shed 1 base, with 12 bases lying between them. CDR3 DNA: TGTGCCACCGCCCCCGGGAAGTCCTACAATGAGCAGTTCTTC. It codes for CATAPGKSYNEQFF.

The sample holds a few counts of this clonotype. CDR3 in amino acids: CASSQGIGIKETQYF. The CDR3 DNA reads TGCGCCAGCAGCCAAGGAATCGGGATCAAAGAGACCCAGTACTTC. The J gene is TRBJ2-5, the V gene TRBV4-1; maybe TRBD2 (5 bases). CDR1 and CDR2 (germline): MGHRA, YSYEKL. This CDR3 has 15 residues. V lost 1 base, J lost 3 bases, and 12 bases lay in between.

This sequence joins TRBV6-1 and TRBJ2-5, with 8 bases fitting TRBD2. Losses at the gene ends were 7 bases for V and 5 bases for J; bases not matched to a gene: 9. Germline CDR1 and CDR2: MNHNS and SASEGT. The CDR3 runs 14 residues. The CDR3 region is CASNPGLAGETQYF. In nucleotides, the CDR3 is TGTGCCAGCAACCCTGGACTAGCCGGCGAGACCCAGTACTTC.

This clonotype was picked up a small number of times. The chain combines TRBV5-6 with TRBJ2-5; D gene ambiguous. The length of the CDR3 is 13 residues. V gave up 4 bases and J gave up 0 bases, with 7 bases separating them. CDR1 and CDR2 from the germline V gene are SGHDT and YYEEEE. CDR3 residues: CASSPSYQETQYF. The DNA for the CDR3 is TGTGCCAGCAGCCCGTCCTACCAAGAGACCCAGTACTTC.

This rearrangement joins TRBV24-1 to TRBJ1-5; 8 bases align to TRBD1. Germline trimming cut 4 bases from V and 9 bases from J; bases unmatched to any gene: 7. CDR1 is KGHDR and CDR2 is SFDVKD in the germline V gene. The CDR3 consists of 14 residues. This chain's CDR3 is CATSDLGQVGPQHF. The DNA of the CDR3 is TGTGCCACCAGTGACCTGGGACAGGTGGGGCCCCAGCATTTT.

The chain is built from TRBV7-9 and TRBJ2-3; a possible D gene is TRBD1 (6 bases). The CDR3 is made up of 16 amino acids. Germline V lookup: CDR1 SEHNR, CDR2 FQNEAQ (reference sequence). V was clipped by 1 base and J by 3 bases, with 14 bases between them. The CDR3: CASSLGVQTGTDTQYF. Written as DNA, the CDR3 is TGTGCCAGCAGCTTAGGGGTCCAAACAGGGACAGATACGCAGTATTTT.

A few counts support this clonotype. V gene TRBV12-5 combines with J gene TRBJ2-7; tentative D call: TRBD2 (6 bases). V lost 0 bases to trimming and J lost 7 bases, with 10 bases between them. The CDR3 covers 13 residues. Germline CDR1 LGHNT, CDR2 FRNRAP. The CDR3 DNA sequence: TGTGCTAGTGGTTTGGTACCGGGGACTGAGCAGTACTTC. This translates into CASGLVPGTEQYF.

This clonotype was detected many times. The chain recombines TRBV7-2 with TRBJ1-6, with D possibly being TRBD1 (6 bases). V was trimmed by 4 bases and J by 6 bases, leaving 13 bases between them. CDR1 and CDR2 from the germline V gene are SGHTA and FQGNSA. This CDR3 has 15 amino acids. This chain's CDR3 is CASSWGLQGNSPLHF. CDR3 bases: TGTGCCAGCAGCTGGGGGCTACAGGGTAATTCACCCCTCCACTTT.

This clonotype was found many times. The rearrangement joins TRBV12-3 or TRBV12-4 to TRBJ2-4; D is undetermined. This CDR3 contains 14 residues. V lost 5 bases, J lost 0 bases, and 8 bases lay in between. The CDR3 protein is CASSPTLAKNIQYF. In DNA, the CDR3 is TGTGCCAGCAGTCCCACCCTAGCCAAAAACATTCAGTACTTC.

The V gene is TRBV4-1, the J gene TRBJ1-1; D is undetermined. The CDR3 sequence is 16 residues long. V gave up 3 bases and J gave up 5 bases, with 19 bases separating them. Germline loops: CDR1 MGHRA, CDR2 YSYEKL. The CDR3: CASSHASSGAATEAFF. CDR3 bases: TGCGCCAGCAGCCACGCTTCCAGCGGCGCGGCAACTGAAGCTTTCTTT.

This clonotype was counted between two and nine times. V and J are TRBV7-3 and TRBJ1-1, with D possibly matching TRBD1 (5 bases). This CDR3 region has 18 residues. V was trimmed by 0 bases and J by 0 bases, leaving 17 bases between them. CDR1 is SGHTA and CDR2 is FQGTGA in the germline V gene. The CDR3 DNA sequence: TGTGCCAGCAGCTTAACTCCAGTGGGGGACGGTCTGAACACTGAAGCTTTCTTT. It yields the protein CASSLTPVGDGLNTEAFF. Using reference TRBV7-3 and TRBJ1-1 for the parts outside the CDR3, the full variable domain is GAGVSQTPSNKVTEKGKYVELRCDPISGHTALYWYRQSLGQGPEFLIYFQGTGAADDSGLPNDRFFAVRPEGSVSTLKIQRTERGDSAVYLCASSLTPVGDGLNTEAFFGQGTRLTVV.

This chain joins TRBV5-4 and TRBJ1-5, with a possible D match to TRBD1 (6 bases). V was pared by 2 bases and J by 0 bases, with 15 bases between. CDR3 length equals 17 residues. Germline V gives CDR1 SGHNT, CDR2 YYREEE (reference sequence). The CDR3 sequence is CASSFRTARYSNQPQHF. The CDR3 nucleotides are TGTGCCAGCAGCTTTAGGACAGCTAGATATAGCAATCAGCCCCAGCATTTT.

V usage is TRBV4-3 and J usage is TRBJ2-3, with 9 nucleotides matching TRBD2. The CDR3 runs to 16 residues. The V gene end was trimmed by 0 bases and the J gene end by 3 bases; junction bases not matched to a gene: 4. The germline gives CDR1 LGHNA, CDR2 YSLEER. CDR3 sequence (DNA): TGCGCCAGCAGCCAAGATACCAGCGGGGGGACAGATACGCAGTATTTT. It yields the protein CASSQDTSGGTDTQYF.

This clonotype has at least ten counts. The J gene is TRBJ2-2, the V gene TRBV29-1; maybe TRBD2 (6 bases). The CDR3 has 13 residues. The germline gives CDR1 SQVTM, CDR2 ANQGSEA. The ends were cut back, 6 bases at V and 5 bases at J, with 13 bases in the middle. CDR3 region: CSVGGIRTGELFF. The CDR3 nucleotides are TGCAGCGTAGGAGGGATTCGGACCGGGGAGCTGTTTTTT.

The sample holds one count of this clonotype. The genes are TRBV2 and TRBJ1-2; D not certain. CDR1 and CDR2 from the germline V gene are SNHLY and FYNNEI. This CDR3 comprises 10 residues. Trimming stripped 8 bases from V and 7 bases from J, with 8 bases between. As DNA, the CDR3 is TGTGCCAGCGTACAGTTTGGCTACACCTTC. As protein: CASVQFGYTF.

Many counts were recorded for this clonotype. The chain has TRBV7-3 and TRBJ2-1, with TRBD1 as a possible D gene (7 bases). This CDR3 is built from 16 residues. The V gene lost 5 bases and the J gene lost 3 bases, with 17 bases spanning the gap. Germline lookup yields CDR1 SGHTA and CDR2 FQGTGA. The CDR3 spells CASSPTEGAHYNEQFF. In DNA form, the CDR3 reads TGTGCCAGCAGCCCCACGGAGGGGGCCCACTACAATGAGCAGTTCTTC.

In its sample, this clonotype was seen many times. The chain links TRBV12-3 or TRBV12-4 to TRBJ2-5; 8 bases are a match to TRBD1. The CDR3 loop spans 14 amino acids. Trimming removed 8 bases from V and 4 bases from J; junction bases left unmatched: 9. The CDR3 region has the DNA TGTGCCAGCGGCAGGGACAGGCAAGCAGAGACCCAGTACTTC. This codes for CASGRDRQAETQYF.

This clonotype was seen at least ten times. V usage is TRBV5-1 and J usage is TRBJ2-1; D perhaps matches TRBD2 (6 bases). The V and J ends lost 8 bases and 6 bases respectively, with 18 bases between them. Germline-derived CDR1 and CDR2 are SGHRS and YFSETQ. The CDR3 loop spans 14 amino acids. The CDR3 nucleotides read TGCGCCAGTTCACCGGGACTCCCAGCCAATGAGCAGTTCTTC. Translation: CASSPGLPANEQFF. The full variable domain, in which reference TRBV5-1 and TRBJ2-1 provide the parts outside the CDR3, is KAGVTQTPRYLIKTRGQQVTLSCSPISGHRSVSWYQQTPGQGLQFLFEYFSETQRNKGNFPGRFSGRQFSNSRSEMNVSTLELGDSALYLCASSPGLPANEQFFGPGTRLTVL.

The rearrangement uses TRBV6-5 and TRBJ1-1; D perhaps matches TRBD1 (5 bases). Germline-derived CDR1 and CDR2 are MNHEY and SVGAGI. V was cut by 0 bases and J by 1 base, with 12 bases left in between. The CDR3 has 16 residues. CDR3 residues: CASSYSGPKRNTEAFF. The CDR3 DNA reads TGTGCCAGCAGTTACTCGGGACCCAAAAGGAACACTGAAGCTTTCTTT.

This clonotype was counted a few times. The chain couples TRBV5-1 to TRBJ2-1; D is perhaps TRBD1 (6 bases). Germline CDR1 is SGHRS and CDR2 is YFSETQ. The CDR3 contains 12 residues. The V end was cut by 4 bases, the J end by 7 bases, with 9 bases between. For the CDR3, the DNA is TGCGCCAGCAGCCAGGGGTGGAATGAGCAGTTCTTC. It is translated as CASSQGWNEQFF. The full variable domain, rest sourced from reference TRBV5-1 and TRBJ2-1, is KAGVTQTPRYLIKTRGQQVTLSCSPISGHRSVSWYQQTPGQGLQFLFEYFSETQRNKGNFPGRFSGRQFSNSRSEMNVSTLELGDSALYLCASSQGWNEQFFGPGTRLTVL.